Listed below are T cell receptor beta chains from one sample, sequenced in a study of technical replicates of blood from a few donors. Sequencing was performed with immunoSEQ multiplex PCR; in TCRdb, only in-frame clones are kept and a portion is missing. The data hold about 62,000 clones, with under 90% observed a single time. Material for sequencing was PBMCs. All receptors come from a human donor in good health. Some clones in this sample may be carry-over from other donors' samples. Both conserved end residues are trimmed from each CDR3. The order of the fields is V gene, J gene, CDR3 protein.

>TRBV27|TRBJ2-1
ASSRLAGNEQF
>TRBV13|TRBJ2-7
ASSEATSGSSYEQY
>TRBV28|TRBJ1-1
ASSDFRDTEAF
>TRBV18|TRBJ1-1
ASSQTENTEAF
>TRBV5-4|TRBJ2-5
ASRGPQETQY
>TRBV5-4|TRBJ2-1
ASSIPSGRGNEQF
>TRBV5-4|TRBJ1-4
ASSQGGANEKLF
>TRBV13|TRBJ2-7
ASSPRGRGTSSNEQY
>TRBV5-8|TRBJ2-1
ASVRWTSGNNEQF
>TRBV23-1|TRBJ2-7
ASSQRQGKSYEQY
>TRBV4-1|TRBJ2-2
ASSQELSRSGELF
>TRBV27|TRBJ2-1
ASRRLAGNNEQF
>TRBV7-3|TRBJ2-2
ASSLATHNTGELF
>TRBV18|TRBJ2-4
ASSPGGRANIQY
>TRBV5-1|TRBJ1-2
ASSLVNGGYT
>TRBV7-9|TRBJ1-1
ASSIAGGLVTEAF
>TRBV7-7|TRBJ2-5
ASRRSGEETQY
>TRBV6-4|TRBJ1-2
ASTGTGGLHYGYT
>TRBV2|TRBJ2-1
ASSAYQRASNEQF
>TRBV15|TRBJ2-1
ATSRGTSGSTEQF
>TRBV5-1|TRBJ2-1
ASSLGGPSGNNEQF
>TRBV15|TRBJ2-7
ATSRDLSASGSWYEQY
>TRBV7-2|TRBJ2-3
ASSLGAGQTDTQY
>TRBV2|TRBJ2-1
ASSRTSGTAYNEQF
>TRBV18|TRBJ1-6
ASSPDRERNSPLH
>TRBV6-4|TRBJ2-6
ASSALAVAGANVLT
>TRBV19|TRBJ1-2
ASEDGSGSQNYGYT
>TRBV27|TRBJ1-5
ASRRHHLSNQPQH
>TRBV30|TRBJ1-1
AWTRELRFEAF
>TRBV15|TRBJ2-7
ATSRGSGTGGEQY
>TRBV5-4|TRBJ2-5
ASSRTGLMVSKTQY
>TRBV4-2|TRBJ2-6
ASSQSGLAGASGANVLT
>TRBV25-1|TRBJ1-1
ASTKTGLNTEAF
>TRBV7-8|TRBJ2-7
ASSQPVGQGAFLSYEQY
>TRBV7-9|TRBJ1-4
ASSPSGTGGPNEKLF
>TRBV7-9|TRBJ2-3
ASSLNSISTDTQY
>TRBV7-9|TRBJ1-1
ASSPEVRRENTEAF
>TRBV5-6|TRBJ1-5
ASSLGTVNQPQH
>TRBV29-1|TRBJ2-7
SVKTGSSYEQY
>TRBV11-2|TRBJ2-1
ASSLQQGLAGEQF
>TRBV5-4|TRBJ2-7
ASSRGYEQY
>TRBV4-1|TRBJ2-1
ASSQDPASRGRVNEQF
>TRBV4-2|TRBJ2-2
ASSQASYGNGELF
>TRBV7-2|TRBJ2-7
ASSLLAGYEQY
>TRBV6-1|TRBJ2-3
ASSLQGRDTQY
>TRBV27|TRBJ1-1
ASGLLGANTEAF
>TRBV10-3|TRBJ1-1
AISERQGNTEAF
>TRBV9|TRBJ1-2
ASSVETSWTANYGYT
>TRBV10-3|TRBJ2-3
ATKLADTQY
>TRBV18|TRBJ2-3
ASSPRPREPGTDTQY
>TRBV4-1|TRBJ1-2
ASQGQGLGYT
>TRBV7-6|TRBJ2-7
ASSSGPLSYEQY
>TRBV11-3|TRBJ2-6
ASSFGQGAPGANVLT
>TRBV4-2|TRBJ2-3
ASSQDLIGGNTDTQY
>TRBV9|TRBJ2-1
ASSGTQGAPYNEQF
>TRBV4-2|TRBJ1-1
ASSQERGAF
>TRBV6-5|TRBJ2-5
ASSSFQAAGAETQY
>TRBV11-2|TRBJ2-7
ASSLDRAYEQY
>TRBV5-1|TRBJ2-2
ASSLPGPNTGELF
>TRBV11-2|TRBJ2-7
ASSFTGTYAYEQY